Presented here are 22 T cell receptor beta chains from one specimen sequenced in a study of neurological immune-mediated disorders. Documented time point: longitudinal time-point 3. TCRdb reprocessed the 5' RACE reads via MiXCR and lists one record per CDR3 protein. Of roughly 50,000 distinct CDR3 sequences in the sample, 9.5% to 15% were seen once. What was sequenced was PBMCs. The receptors were sampled from a male donor with HTLV-1-associated myelopathy (HAM/TSP).

The chain couples TRBV28 to TRBJ2-7; TRBD2 matches at 7 bases. Germline CDR1 and CDR2: MDHEN and SYDVKM. The CDR3 runs to 14 residues. V lost 7 bases, J lost 5 bases, and 11 bases stayed unmatched. The CDR3 spells CASIGRPQGHEQYF. CDR3 coding DNA: TGTGCCAGCATCGGGAGGCCCCAGGGACACGAGCAGTACTTC.

This clonotype came up many times. The V gene is TRBV9, the J gene TRBJ1-2, with 9 bases lining up with TRBD1. In germline, CDR1 is SGDLS, CDR2 YYNGEE. V lost 6 bases and J lost 4; bases outside the gene matches: 7. CDR3 size: 14 residues. The CDR3, as DNA: TGTGCCAGCACCTTTTCGACAGGGGGCTATGGCTACACCTTC. This codes for CASTFSTGGYGYTF. Variable domain in full (rest from reference TRBV9 and TRBJ1-2): DSGVTQTPKHLITATGQRVTLRCSPRSGDLSVYWYQQSLDQGLQFLIQYYNGEERAKGNILERFSAQQFPDLHSELNLSSLELGDSALYFCASTFSTGGYGYTFGSGTRLTVV.

This clonotype was observed many times. Written as DNA, the CDR3 is TGCAGTGCTAGGGAGAGCGGTAGCTATGGCTACACCTTC. This translates into CSARESGSYGYTF. The rearrangement joins TRBV20-1 to TRBJ1-2; no definite D call. V was clipped by 3 bases and J by 4 bases, with 12 bases between them. CDR1 is DFQATT and CDR2 is SNEGSKA in the germline V gene (reference sequence). This CDR3 comprises 13 residues.

At least ten counts were recorded for this clonotype. This chain links TRBV27 with TRBJ2-3; 10 nucleotides match TRBD2. Losses at the gene ends were 2 bases for V and 5 bases for J; bases not matched to a gene: 7. The germline V gene encodes CDR1 MNHEY and CDR2 SMNVEV (reference sequence). The CDR3 runs 16 residues. CDR3 sequence: CASSLLASGGGDTQYF. The CDR3 nucleotides are TGTGCCAGCAGTTTACTGGCTAGCGGGGGAGGAGATACGCAGTATTTT.

At least ten counts were recorded for this clonotype. This chain joins TRBV20-1 and TRBJ2-1; 8 nucleotides align to TRBD2. The J segment lost 4 bases and the V segment lost 2 bases, leaving 10 bases of the junction unmatched. Germline CDR1 is DFQATT and CDR2 is SNEGSKA (reference sequence). The CDR3 covers 16 residues. The CDR3: CSARRGPGGVYNEQFF. In DNA form, the CDR3 reads TGCAGTGCTAGAAGGGGTCCGGGGGGGGTATACAATGAGCAGTTCTTC.

This clonotype qualifies as medium-sized. This chain links TRBV5-1 with TRBJ2-7; the D call may be TRBD1 or TRBD2 (5 bases each). Germline CDR1 SGHRS, CDR2 YFSETQ. Trimming stripped 0 bases from V and 3 bases from J, with 10 bases between. The CDR3 covers 14 residues. The CDR3 bases are TGCGCCAGCAGCTTGGGGGGGAGTGTCTACGAGCAGTACTTC. It specifies CASSLGGSVYEQYF.

The sample holds many counts of this clonotype. This chain joins TRBV28 and TRBJ2-3; D call uncertain. The length of the CDR3 is 13 residues. V was clipped by 0 bases and J by 11 bases, with 12 bases between them. The germline V gene encodes CDR1 MDHEN and CDR2 SYDVKM. The CDR3 reads CASSLWSSKRQYF. In DNA form, the CDR3 reads TGTGCCAGCAGTTTATGGTCGTCTAAACGGCAGTATTTT.

The rearrangement links TRBV5-1 to TRBJ1-1; TRBD1 might be the D (5 bases). The germline gives CDR1 SGHRS, CDR2 YFSETQ. The CDR3 runs 19 residues. Trimming stripped 4 bases from V and 3 bases from J, with 28 bases between. The CDR3 sequence is CASSPPRLAGGFRDTEAFF. The CDR3 region has the DNA TGCGCCAGCAGCCCCCCCCGGTTGGCGGGGGGGTTCAGGGACACTGAAGCTTTCTTT.

This clonotype has ten or more counts. The rearrangement links TRBV5-1 to TRBJ1-1; weak D call: TRBD1 (6 bases). The germline V gene encodes CDR1 SGHRS and CDR2 YFSETQ. The CDR3 spans 15 residues. Trimming left V 2 bases short and J 1 base short, with 12 bases between. The CDR3 spells CASSFTGPGNTEAFF. CDR3 coding DNA: TGCGCCAGCAGCTTTACAGGGCCGGGGAACACTGAAGCTTTCTTT.

The sample holds many counts of this clonotype. This chain uses TRBV28 with TRBJ1-1, with 7 nucleotides matching TRBD1. V shed 7 bases and J 1 base; nucleotides not matched to a gene: 6. The germline CDR1 and CDR2 sequences are MDHEN and SYDVKM. The CDR3 runs to 14 residues. CDR3 in amino acids: CASTPGQTNTEAFF. The CDR3 coding sequence is TGTGCCAGCACACCGGGACAGACGAACACTGAAGCTTTCTTT.

The chain joins TRBV28 to TRBJ1-1; D is perhaps TRBD1 (6 bases). CDR1 is MDHEN and CDR2 is SYDVKM in the germline V gene. Trimming left V 1 base short and J 1 base short, with 13 bases between. The CDR3 spans 16 residues. The CDR3, as DNA: TGTGCCAGCAGTTTATTGGGGGGCAGGGGGAACACTGAAGCTTTCTTT. Translating gives CASSLLGGRGNTEAFF.

This clonotype was found a few times. This chain joins TRBV5-1 and TRBJ2-5; D tentatively reads TRBD1 or TRBD2 (6 bases each). The CDR3 contains 17 residues. In germline, CDR1 is SGHRS, CDR2 YFSETQ. V lost 5 bases and J lost 4, with 24 bases in between. The CDR3 here is CASRRGVARGGGETQYF. For the CDR3, the DNA is TGCGCCAGCAGGAGGGGGGTGGCCCGTGGAGGAGGAGAGACCCAGTACTTC.

This clonotype was detected many times. The chain is built from TRBV6-7 and TRBJ1-1; 7 bases are shared with TRBD1. TRBV6-7 is filed as an ORF, its function uncertain. The CDR3 sequence is 12 residues long. Germline trimming cut 6 bases from V and 4 bases from J; bases unmatched to any gene: 2. The DNA of the CDR3 is TGTGCCAGCAGAAACAGGGGCACTGAAGCTTTCTTT. Its translation: CASRNRGTEAFF.

This clonotype was detected many times. V usage is TRBV5-1 and J usage is TRBJ2-3, with a weak D call TRBD1 (5 bases). V lost 5 bases, J lost 1 base, and 17 bases lay in between. CDR1 is SGHRS, CDR2 YFSETQ, per germline. The CDR3 has 16 residues. DNA of the CDR3: TGCGCCAGCAGTCTGAACCCAGGGCCGGGCACAGATACGCAGTATTTT. It yields the protein CASSLNPGPGTDTQYF.

Many counts were recorded for this clonotype. J is TRBJ2-5 and V is TRBV20-1; perhaps TRBD1 as D (5 bases). V shed 2 bases and J shed 4 bases, with 11 bases lying between them. The germline V gene has CDR1 DFQATT and CDR2 SNEGSKA (reference sequence). The CDR3 totals 13 residues. The CDR3 loop reads CSARRQLSETQYF. In DNA form, the CDR3 reads TGCAGTGCTAGACGACAGTTATCAGAGACCCAGTACTTC.

This clonotype showed up many times. J is TRBJ1-1 and V is TRBV5-1; 8 bases align to TRBD1. The CDR3 is made up of 14 amino acids. Germline CDR1 and CDR2: SGHRS and YFSETQ. The V gene end was trimmed by 4 bases and the J gene end by 5 bases; junction bases not matched to a gene: 7. CDR3 residues: CASSRQGIGTEAFF. The CDR3 nucleotides read TGCGCCAGCAGCCGACAGGGGATTGGGACTGAAGCTTTCTTT.

This clonotype was counted at least ten times. This chain connects TRBV20-1 to TRBJ1-3; TRBD1 is a possible D gene (6 bases). The germline gives CDR1 DFQATT, CDR2 SNEGSKA (reference sequence). V lost 0 bases, J lost 1 base, and 10 bases lay in between. CDR3 length equals 15 residues. DNA for the CDR3: TGCAGTGCTAGAGATGGACAGAAATCTGGAAACACCATATATTTT. Translating it yields CSARDGQKSGNTIYF.

The chain couples TRBV4-1 to TRBJ2-3; a weak D match, TRBD1 (6 bases). Trimming removed 3 bases at V and 3 bases at J, with 19 bases between. The CDR3 is 17 residues long. The germline gives CDR1 MGHRA, CDR2 YSYEKL. In DNA, the CDR3 is TGCGCCAGCAGCCACCTAGGACAGCTAGGGGGTACAGATACGCAGTATTTT. It codes for CASSHLGQLGGTDTQYF.

A note on this clonotype: The junction departs from the called germline gene at one end, perhaps through a read error. This chain joins TRBV7-2 and TRBJ1-1; D gene uncertain. Per the germline V gene, CDR1 is SGHTA and CDR2 is FQGNSA. This CDR3 region has 14 residues. In DNA form, the CDR3 reads TGTGCCATCAGCTTATTTCAGGAGGGCACTGAAGCTTTCTTT. It translates to CAISLFQEGTEAFF. The whole variable domain, remainder taken from reference TRBV7-2 and TRBJ1-1, is GAGVSQSPSNKVTEKGKDVELRCDPISGHTALYWYRQSLGQGLEFLIYFQGNSAPDKSGLPSDRFSAERTGGSVSTLTIQRTQQEDSAVYLCAISLFQEGTEAFFGQGTRLTVV.

This clonotype was seen at least ten times. The V gene is TRBV20-1, the J gene TRBJ1-2; D perhaps matches TRBD1 (5 bases). Germline loops: CDR1 DFQATT, CDR2 SNEGSKA (reference sequence). With 4 bases removed from V and 2 bases from J, the gap between germline ends came to 14 bases. The CDR3 loop spans 14 amino acids. CDR3 nucleotides: TGCAGTGCTACCCCTGGAGGGGACAACTATGGCTACACCTTC. Translation: CSATPGGDNYGYTF.

This clonotype occurred many times. The chain combines TRBV28 with TRBJ1-2; 7 bases fit TRBD1. CDR1 MDHEN and CDR2 SYDVKM come from the germline V gene. This CDR3 is built from 14 residues. V trimming: 3 bases; J trimming: 4 bases; junction bases outside the gene matches: 5. DNA for the CDR3: TGTGCCAGCAGTTTCGAGACAGGGTTCTATGGCTACACCTTC. Its translation is CASSFETGFYGYTF.

The chain employs TRBV5-1 and TRBJ1-5; the D gene is possibly TRBD1 (5 bases). The CDR3 runs to 14 residues. In germline, CDR1 is SGHRS, CDR2 YFSETQ. Between the trimmed V and J ends, which lost 0 bases and 3 bases, there was a span of 7 bases. The CDR3 sequence is CASSLAGTNQPQHF. The CDR3 DNA is TGCGCCAGCAGCTTGGCAGGGACCAATCAGCCCCAGCATTTT.